This T cell receptor beta chain is drawn from a study of blood T cell repertoires in COVID-19. About the research overall: From the United States, Italy and Spain came samples of acute and convalescent COVID-19. The analysed material was cDNA or gDNA that came from T cells, B-cell-depleted T cells, or PBMCs.

In the authors' methods: By means of reference gene primer amplification, nucleated cell counts were estimated. Clones were sequenced by immunoSEQ multiplex PCR, and TCRdb holds only the in-frame ones, with some missing. That table supplies the V and J calls and clone size; D and trimming were determined from the DNA. The data show about 71,000 clones, more than 75% seen once. The CDR3 consists of 15 residues. V lost 3 bases and J lost 7; bases outside the gene matches: 9. The germline V gene has CDR1 SGDLS and CDR2 YYNGEE. This receptor was taken from a woman older than 75 with acute or convalescent COVID-19. Sequenced: peripheral blood. The genes are TRBV9 and TRBJ2-1; 8 nucleotides align to TRBD2. CDR3 coding DNA: TGTGCCAGCAGCGCCACTAGCGGCATCGGGAATGAGCAGTTCTTC. Translating it yields CASSATSGIGNEQFF.